This T cell receptor beta chain was identified in a study of graft-versus-host responses after intestinal transplantation. Study information: Anti-thymocyte globulin served as induction for all recipients, who then took tacrolimus and steroids for 3 to 4 years.

About this clone: The antigen is not known.

Sequenced by immunoSEQ multiplex PCR; TCRdb stores in-frame clones only, minus some. This sample has approximately 80,000 clones, with 85% to 90% found just once. The CDR3 length is 15 residues. V lost 2 bases, J lost 4 bases, and 1 base stayed unmatched. Per the germline V gene, CDR1 is SGHRS and CDR2 is YFSETQ. The chain combines TRBV5-1 with TRBJ2-2, with 11 bases identical to TRBD1. The input for sequencing was unstimulated CD4+ T cells sorted from spleen or lymph node cells, taken before intestinal transplant. The clonotype originates from a human donor who received an intestinal transplant. CDR3 residues: CASSLGTGGTGELFF. Here the CDR3 DNA reads TGCGCCAGCAGCTTAGGGACAGGGGGCACCGGGGAGCTGTTTTTT.